Only one count was recorded for the clone carrying this TCR beta chain. Antigen specificity is unknown. Every TCR beta cDNA library bore unique molecular identifiers. TCRdb reanalysed the PCR reads using MiXCR and keeps one entry per CDR3 protein. Of 600,000 to 700,000 distinct CDR3 sequences in the sample, around 64% are singletons; the top ten hold approximately 11%. From germline, CDR1 is SGHDN and CDR2 FVKESK. Trimming removed 1 base from V and 3 bases from J, with 11 bases in between. The CDR3 runs to 15 residues. This specimen belongs to a study of post-analysis software for immune sequencing data. Overall study results and limits: Five or six TRBV segments, TRBV5-6, TRBV5-1 and TRBV20-1 among them, were found more frequent in patients than controls.

This clonotype originated in a girl aged 2-10 years with multiple sclerosis. The sample consisted of blood. V usage is TRBV14 and J usage is TRBJ2-3; D unresolved. The chain's CDR3 is CASSQVWSSTDTQYF. DNA for the CDR3: TGTGCCAGCAGCCAAGTATGGAGTTCGACAGATACGCAGTATTTT.